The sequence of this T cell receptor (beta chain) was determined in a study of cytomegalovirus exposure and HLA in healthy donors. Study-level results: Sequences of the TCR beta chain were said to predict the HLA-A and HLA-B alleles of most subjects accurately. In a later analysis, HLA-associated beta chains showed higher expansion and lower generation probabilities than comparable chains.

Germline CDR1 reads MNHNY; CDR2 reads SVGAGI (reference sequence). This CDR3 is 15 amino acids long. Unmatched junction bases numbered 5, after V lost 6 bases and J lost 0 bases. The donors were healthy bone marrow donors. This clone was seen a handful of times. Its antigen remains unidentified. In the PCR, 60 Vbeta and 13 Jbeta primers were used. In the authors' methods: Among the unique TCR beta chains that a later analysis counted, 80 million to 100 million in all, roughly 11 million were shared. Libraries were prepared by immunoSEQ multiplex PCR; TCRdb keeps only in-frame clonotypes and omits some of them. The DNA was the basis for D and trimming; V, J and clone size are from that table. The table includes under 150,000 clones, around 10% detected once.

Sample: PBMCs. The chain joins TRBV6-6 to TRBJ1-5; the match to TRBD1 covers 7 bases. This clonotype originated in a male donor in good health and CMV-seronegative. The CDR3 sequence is CASSHRGPSNQPQHF. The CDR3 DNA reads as TGTGCCAGCAGCCACAGGGGTCCTAGCAATCAGCCCCAGCATTTT.